A selection of T cell receptor beta chains follows, all from one sample in a study of T cell responses to AZD1222 COVID-19 vaccine. Here immunoSEQ multiplex PCR was the method, and the copy in TCRdb shows in-frame clones only, minus some. This sample has about 140,000 clones, with about 92% found just once. Sample: peripheral blood, taken after recovery from COVID-19. Receptors originate from an adult who had recovered from COVID-19. CDR3s include the opening cysteine and the closing phenylalanine or tryptophan. D genes are given only for firm matches. For some rows the clone size is stated as once, few or many, or as a class when expanded; others skip it.

clone size | J gene | V gene | D gene | CDR3 DNA | CDR3 protein
- | TRBJ1-2 | TRBV6-1 | - | TGTGCCAGCAGTGAAGCGCGAGGGTTATGGCTCAAGGTTAGGGGCTACACCTTC | CASSEARGLWLKVRGYTF
- | TRBJ1-5 | TRBV27 | - | TGTGCCAGCAGTTTATTCCCGACGGGGCAGCCCCAGCATTTT | CASSLFPTGQPQHF
- | TRBJ1-2 | TRBV27 | - | TGTGCCAGCAGTCCCGAAGGGATGTATGGCTACACCTTC | CASSPEGMYGYTF
- | TRBJ1-6 | TRBV5-6 | - | TGTGCCAGCAGCCTTGGGGCGCGGCGGGACGCCCTCCACTTT | CASSLGARRDALHF
- | TRBJ1-2 | TRBV28 | TRBD1 | TGTGCCAGCAGTTTCTCTGGACAGGGGTGGGGCTACACCTTC | CASSFSGQGWGYTF
- | TRBJ2-7 | TRBV5-1 | TRBD1 | TGCGCCAACTCGGGACAGGAGAGCTCCTACGAGCAGTACTTC | CANSGQESSYEQYF
- | TRBJ2-3 | TRBV5-6 | - | TGTGCCAGCAGCTTGGAAAGCGGCACAGATACGCAGTATTTT | CASSLESGTDTQYF
- | TRBJ1-2 | TRBV7-9 | TRBD1 | TGTGCCAGCAGCTTACTAAACAGGGGAACAGGCTATGGCTACACCTTC | CASSLLNRGTGYGYTF
- | TRBJ2-7 | TRBV28 | - | TGTGCCAGCAGTCTCGGGGGCGAGCAGTACTTC | CASSLGGEQYF
- | TRBJ1-4 | TRBV9 | - | TGTGCCAGCAGCGTCGCGGGTGGTGAAAAACTGTTTTTT | CASSVAGGEKLFF
- | TRBJ1-1 | TRBV18 | - | TGTGCCAGCTCACGGGCGGGGGGCCCTGAAGCTTTCTTT | CASSRAGGPEAFF
- | TRBJ1-3 | TRBV27 | - | TGTGCCAGCAGTCCTACCCGGGCCAGCTCTGGAAACACCATATATTTT | CASSPTRASSGNTIYF
- | TRBJ1-3 | TRBV5-1 | - | TGCGCCAGCAGCTTGAGCCCAGGCCTGGGAAACACCATATATTTT | CASSLSPGLGNTIYF
- | TRBJ2-3 | TRBV7-3 | - | TGTGCCAGCAGCTTAACGACGGCTGCTAGCACAGATACGCAGTATTTT | CASSLTTAASTDTQYF
- | TRBJ2-7 | TRBV7-9 | TRBD1 | TGTGCCAGCAGCCCCCCGGGACAGGGCCACTACGAGCAGTACTTC | CASSPPGQGHYEQYF
- | TRBJ2-7 | TRBV27 | - | TGTGCCAGCAGTCCGGTTATGTTCTACGAGCAGTACTTC | CASSPVMFYEQYF
- | TRBJ2-1 | TRBV7-2 | - | TGTGCCAGCAGCGAGAAAGTATCGGGACTGGGCTACAATGAGCAGTTCTTC | CASSEKVSGLGYNEQFF
- | TRBJ2-3 | TRBV6-5 | TRBD1 | TGTGCCAGCAAAGGGACAGGGAGGGGAGATACGCAGTATTTT | CASKGTGRGDTQYF
- | TRBJ1-2 | TRBV7-9 | - | TGTGCCAGCAGCTTAGGGGGAGACGGCTACACCTTC | CASSLGGDGYTF
- | TRBJ1-1 | TRBV12-3/TRBV12-4 | - | TGTGCCAGCAGTTTAGAGGGGGAAGCTTTCTTT | CASSLEGEAFF
- | TRBJ2-1 | TRBV9 | TRBD1 | TGTGCCAGCAGCGCCAGGGGACAGGGGTTTAACAATGAGCAGTTCTTC | CASSARGQGFNNEQFF
- | TRBJ1-5 | TRBV27 | - | TGTGCCAGCAGAAGGGCGGAGGGTACGAATCAGCCCCAGCATTTT | CASRRAEGTNQPQHF
once | TRBJ2-3 | TRBV5-1 | TRBD1 | TGCGCCAGCAGCCTCGGGGACAGGAGCACAGATACGCAGTATTTT | CASSLGDRSTDTQYF
- | TRBJ2-3 | TRBV18 | - | TGTGCCAGCTCACCACCGGGGACCATTACTAGCACAGATACGCAGTATTTT | CASSPPGTITSTDTQYF
- | TRBJ1-3 | TRBV4-1 | - | TGCGCCAGCAGCCAAGAAGTCCTTAAGGGAAACACCATATATTTT | CASSQEVLKGNTIYF
once | TRBJ2-5 | TRBV4-2 | - | TGTGCCAGCAAACGACTCCCGGAGTACGGAGAGACCCAGTACTTC | CASKRLPEYGETQYF
once | TRBJ1-3 | TRBV18 | - | TGTGCCAGCTCACGGGGAGACTCTGGAAACACCATATATTTT | CASSRGDSGNTIYF
- | TRBJ2-4 | TRBV19 | - | TGTGCCAGTAGTAGCCCTACCGTACCGACTCATGGGCTGGGCATTCAGTACTTC | CASSSPTVPTHGLGIQYF
- | TRBJ2-7 | TRBV5-4 | - | TGTGCCAGCAGCCTGGACGTAACCTACGAGCAGTACTTC | CASSLDVTYEQYF
- | TRBJ2-2 | TRBV7-2 | - | TGTGCCAGCAGCTTAGATGGGAGCACCGGGGAGCTGTTTTTT | CASSLDGSTGELFF
- | TRBJ1-2 | TRBV6-5 | - | TGTGCCAGCAGTTACCTCAGGGAGCCTAACTATGGCTACACCTTC | CASSYLREPNYGYTF
- | TRBJ2-5 | TRBV30 | - | TGTGCCTGGAGTGCACATTTCCAAGAGACCCAGTACTTC | CAWSAHFQETQYF
- | TRBJ2-1 | TRBV5-1 | TRBD2 | TGCGCCAGCAGCTTGGTTGTAGCGGGCTCCTACAATGAGCAGTTCTTC | CASSLVVAGSYNEQFF
- | TRBJ2-5 | TRBV7-9 | TRBD1 | TGTGCCAGCAGTCCTTTCCGTCAGGGGGCCGGGGAGACCCAGTACTTC | CASSPFRQGAGETQYF
once | TRBJ2-7 | TRBV19 | - | TGTGCCAGTAGTCCCGCGGGAATATACAATCGCGAGCAGTACTTC | CASSPAGIYNREQYF
- | TRBJ2-1 | TRBV3-1/TRBV3-2 | TRBD2 | TGTGCCAGCAGCCAGGGTGTAGCGGGAAATTGGAAGCAGTTCTTC | CASSQGVAGNWKQFF
- | TRBJ2-7 | TRBV5-5 | - | TGTGCCAGCAGCTGGAGACCCTCCCGCGCCTACGAGCAGTACTTC | CASSWRPSRAYEQYF